The 23 T cell receptor beta chains below come from one sample, sequenced in a study of patients and donors after allogeneic stem cell transplantation. MiXCR, run by TCRdb on the RT-PCR reads, gives a single entry per CDR3 protein. The table has some 2,100 distinct CDR3 sequences, roughly 33% seen once; the top ten hold around 17%. Sequencing input: blood, either unsorted or a sorted T cell fraction (not recorded which). The receptor set was obtained from a human donor who was either an allogeneic HSCT recipient or a stem cell or donor lymphocyte infusion donor (not recorded which). It is not recorded whose cells these are; they may come from a transplant donor.

This clonotype has only a few counts. This chain uses TRBV7-9 with TRBJ2-7; D possibly corresponds to TRBD2 (5 bases). The CDR3 runs to 14 residues. V gave up 1 base and J gave up 6 bases, with 13 bases separating them. CDR1 is SEHNR, CDR2 FQNEAQ, per germline (reference sequence). CDR3 DNA: TGTGCCAGCAGCTTAGACGGCCTAGGAGGCGAGCAGTACGTC. Protein sequence: CASSLDGLGGEQYV.

The genes are TRBV5-1 and TRBJ2-1; D perhaps matches TRBD1 (7 bases). The CDR3 extends over 15 amino acids. Between the trimmed V and J ends, which lost 2 bases and 6 bases, there was a span of 15 bases. The V gene's germline CDR1 is SGHRS and CDR2 YFSETQ. The CDR3 sequence is CASSFESQGGNEQFF. The CDR3 DNA reads TGCGCCAGCAGCTTTGAGTCCCAGGGGGGCAATGAGCAGTTCTTC.

The CDR3 spells CASSLGGYGQPQHF. The CDR3 DNA reads as TGTGCCAGCAGCCTTGGAGGGTACGGTCAGCCCCAGCATTTT. The chain recombines TRBV7-2 with TRBJ1-5, with D uncertain. Deletions cut 5 bases from V and 6 bases from J, with 14 bases between. Germline loops: CDR1 SGHTA, CDR2 FQGNSA. The CDR3 is 14 amino acids.

V is TRBV5-5 and J is TRBJ2-3, with D tentatively TRBD2 (6 bases). CDR1 SGHKS and CDR2 YYEKEE come from the germline V gene (reference sequence). The V end lost 1 base, the J end lost 4 bases, and 16 bases lay between the germline ends. The CDR3 consists of 16 residues. The CDR3 coding sequence is TGTGCCAGCAGCTTGTTCGGCGGGGTCAGCTCAGATACGCAGTATTTT. Its protein product is CASSLFGGVSSDTQYF. Full variable domain (remainder filled in from reference TRBV5-5 and TRBJ2-3): DAGVTQSPTHLIKTRGQQVTLRCSPISGHKSVSWYQQVLGQGPQFIFQYYEKEERGRGNFPDRFSARQFPNYSSELNVNALLLGDSALYLCASSLFGGVSSDTQYFGPGTRLTVL.

The chain has TRBV11-2 and TRBJ2-7; 8 nucleotides line up with TRBD2. The trim removed 5 bases at V and 5 bases at J, leaving 5 bases unmatched. This CDR3 spans 13 amino acids. Germline loops: CDR1 SGHAT, CDR2 FQNNGV. CDR3 sequence (DNA): TGTGCCAGCAGCCGGGGGGGCAGCCACGAGCAGTACGTC. Amino acid sequence: CASSRGGSHEQYV.

The sample holds a few counts of this clonotype. This chain connects TRBV11-2 to TRBJ1-1; no clear D. The CDR3 is made up of 11 amino acids. Looked up from germline, CDR1 is SGHAT and CDR2 is FQNNGV. The germline V and J ends were trimmed by 4 bases and 12 bases, with 12 bases remaining between them. CDR3 in amino acids: CASSSVSTTFF. CDR3 sequence (DNA): TGTGCCAGCAGCTCAGTCTCCACAACTTTCTTT.

This clonotype was counted only a few times. The chain is built from TRBV3-1 and TRBJ1-2; 7 bases align to TRBD1. CDR1 is LGHDT, CDR2 YNNKEL, per germline (reference sequence). The CDR3 sequence is 15 residues long. V was clipped by 1 base and J by 4 bases; unmatched bases: 6. The CDR3 sequence is CASSQGRDSGYGYTF. CDR3 coding DNA: TGTGCCAGCAGCCAAGGCCGGGACAGTGGCTATGGCTACACCTTC. The variable domain in full, completed from reference TRBV3-1 and TRBJ1-2, reads DTAVSQTPKYLVTQMGNDKSIKCEQNLGHDTMYWYKQDSKKFLKIMFSYNNKELIINETVPNRFSPKSPDKAHLNLHINSLELGDSAVYFCASSQGRDSGYGYTFGSGTRLTVV.

This clonotype appeared a few times. V usage is TRBV15 and J usage is TRBJ1-2, with unresolved D. V lost 0 bases and J 7 bases, leaving 9 bases between the germline ends. Looked up from germline, CDR1 is LNHNV and CDR2 is YYDKDF (reference sequence). CDR3 size: 13 residues. The CDR3, as DNA: TGTGCCACCAGCAGAGATCATGAAGGTGGCTACACCTTC. This gives the protein CATSRDHEGGYTF.

This sequence joins TRBV11-1 and TRBJ1-2; TRBD1 agrees at 8 bases. Trimming at V came to 5 bases and at J to 7 bases, leaving 9 bases not matched to a gene. The germline V gene has CDR1 SGHAT and CDR2 FQDESV (reference sequence). The CDR3 runs 14 residues. This CDR3 reads CASSRGTGYVGYTF. The CDR3 bases are TGTGCCAGCAGCAGAGGGACAGGATATGTTGGCTACACCTTC. The full variable domain, rest sourced from reference TRBV11-1 and TRBJ1-2, is EAEVAQSPRYKITEKSQAVAFWCDPISGHATLYWYRQILGQGPELLVQFQDESVVDDSQLPKDRFSAERLKGVDSTLKIQPAELGDSAMYLCASSRGTGYVGYTFGSGTRLTVV.

V gene TRBV18 combines with J gene TRBJ2-6, with D possibly matching TRBD1 (6 bases). CDR1 and CDR2 from the germline V gene are KGHSH and LQKENI. Trimming stripped 6 bases from V and 2 bases from J, with 8 bases between. The CDR3 spans 14 residues. The CDR3 is CASSRQAGANVLTF. In nucleotides, the CDR3 is TGTGCCAGCTCCCGACAGGCTGGGGCCAACGTCCTGACTTTC.

This clonotype rates as large. The rearrangement links TRBV5-1 to TRBJ1-1; D is unclear. The CDR3 length is 14 residues. V was shortened by 1 base and J by 1 base, with 8 bases between the two germline ends. Per the germline V gene, CDR1 is SGHRS and CDR2 is YFSETQ. This CDR3 reads CASSLRRTNTEAFF. The CDR3 nucleotides are TGCGCCAGCAGCTTGCGGCGGACGAACACTGAAGCTTTCTTT.

This clonotype is termed medium-sized. This chain connects TRBV29-1 to TRBJ2-7; D possibly corresponds to TRBD2 (6 bases). V lost 8 bases and J lost 5, with 19 bases in between. Germline V CDR1 and CDR2: SQVTM, ANQGSEA. The CDR3 totals 13 residues. The CDR3 region has the DNA TGCAGCTATCGGAGGGGCCCAGGGAACGAGCAGTACTTC. It yields the protein CSYRRGPGNEQYF.

This sequence joins TRBV2 and TRBJ2-1, with D tentatively TRBD2 (6 bases). The germline V gene has CDR1 SNHLY and CDR2 FYNNEI. Trimming shortened V by 6 bases and J by 8 bases, and 14 bases separated the two germline ends. The CDR3 length is 13 residues. CDR3: CASRRDLGDEQFF. CDR3 sequence (DNA): TGTGCCAGCAGGCGGGACCTCGGGGATGAGCAGTTCTTC.

The chain links TRBV29-1 to TRBJ2-7; D remains ambiguous. Trimming took off 7 bases at V and 4 bases at J, with 5 bases between the two ends. CDR1 SQVTM and CDR2 ANQGSEA come from the germline V gene. The CDR3 has 9 residues. Here the CDR3 reads CSGIYEQYF. DNA for the CDR3: TGCAGCGGTATATACGAGCAGTACTTC.

The count of this clonotype is one. The chain has TRBV5-5 and TRBJ1-2; D gene ambiguous. Germline V gene data show CDR1 as SGHKS and CDR2 as YYEKEE (reference sequence). This CDR3 has 14 amino acids. The V and J ends lost 4 bases and 5 bases respectively, with 15 bases between them. The DNA for the CDR3 is TGTGCCAGCAGCCTAGAGCCTTCTCCTTATGGCTACACCTTC. Encoded protein: CASSLEPSPYGYTF.

This clonotype was counted only a few times. The V and J genes are TRBV5-1 and TRBJ2-7; 7 bases are a match to TRBD2. J gave up 0 bases and V 0 bases, and 6 bases lay outside the gene matches. Per germline, CDR1 SGHRS and CDR2 YFSETQ. The CDR3 totals 16 residues. For the CDR3, the DNA is TGCGCCAGCAGCTTGGGCCTAGCGGAGAGCTCCTACGAGCAGTACTTC. It specifies CASSLGLAESSYEQYF.

This clonotype has only a few counts. This sequence joins TRBV2 and TRBJ1-2; perhaps TRBD1 as D (6 bases). Germline CDR1 SNHLY, CDR2 FYNNEI. This CDR3 has 15 amino acids. Trimming pared 6 bases from V and 2 bases from J, leaving 16 bases between. CDR3 sequence (DNA): TGTGCCAGCAGCCCGGAGGGGGGGGCCAACTATGGCTACACCTTC. It is translated as CASSPEGGANYGYTF.

This clonotype turned up a few times. The chain couples TRBV11-1 to TRBJ2-5; possible D gene TRBD2, 5 bases. V lost 1 base and J lost 2, with 14 bases in between. This CDR3 has 16 amino acids. CDR1 is SGHAT, CDR2 FQDESV, per germline (reference sequence). The CDR3 protein is CASSLGPQRLQETQYF. CDR3 DNA: TGTGCCAGCAGCTTAGGCCCGCAGCGGTTACAAGAGACCCAGTACTTC.

The genes are TRBV5-1 and TRBJ2-3, with TRBD2 identical over 7 bases. The CDR3 is 15 amino acids. CDR1 is SGHRS, CDR2 YFSETQ, per germline. V lost 4 bases to trimming and J lost 0 bases; unmatched junction nucleotides: 5. The CDR3 sequence: CASSTSGISTDTQYF. CDR3 nucleotide sequence: TGCGCCAGCAGCACCAGCGGGATTAGCACAGATACGCAGTATTTT.

The chain is built from TRBV11-1 and TRBJ1-1, with a tentative D call TRBD1 (5 bases). Deletions cut 5 bases from V and 7 bases from J, with 17 bases between. The CDR3 sequence is 14 residues long. The germline V gene has CDR1 SGHAT and CDR2 FQDESV (reference sequence). CDR3 DNA: TGTGCCAGCAGCCCAGACGTGGGACGGGATGAAGCTTTCTTT. It codes for CASSPDVGRDEAFF.

This clonotype came up a few times. This rearrangement joins TRBV2 to TRBJ2-1, with a possible D match to TRBD2 (5 bases). Germline CDR1 is SNHLY and CDR2 is FYNNEI. V was cut by 6 bases and J by 0 bases, with 12 bases left in between. The CDR3 is 15 amino acids. The CDR3 bases are TGTGCCAGCAGCCTCGACGGGAACTCCTACAATGAGCAGTTCTTC. This gives the protein CASSLDGNSYNEQFF.

This clonotype is large (0.1 to 1%) by share. Here the CDR3 reads CSVVREESYNEQFF. The CDR3 region has the DNA TGCAGCGTTGTGCGGGAGGAGTCCTACAATGAGCAGTTCTTC. V usage is TRBV29-1 and J usage is TRBJ2-1, with 8 positions matching TRBD2. V gave up 4 bases and J gave up 1 base; unmatched junction bases: 3. Germline lookup yields CDR1 SQVTM and CDR2 ANQGSEA. The CDR3 extends over 14 amino acids.

In its sample, this clonotype ranks as medium-sized. V is TRBV15 and J is TRBJ2-3; a weak D match, TRBD1 (5 bases). The germline V gene encodes CDR1 LNHNV and CDR2 YYDKDF (reference sequence). The CDR3 contains 14 residues. V lost 3 bases to trimming and J lost 4 bases, with 11 bases between them. The chain's CDR3 is CATSSPRAPDTQYF. The CDR3 DNA follows: TGTGCCACCAGCAGTCCCAGGGCCCCAGATACGCAGTATTTT. Using reference TRBV15 and TRBJ2-3 for the parts outside the CDR3, the full variable domain is DAMVIQNPRYQVTQFGKPVTLSCSQTLNHNVMYWYQQKSSQAPKLLFHYYDKDFNNEADTPDNFQSRRPNTSFCFLDIRSPGLGDTAMYLCATSSPRAPDTQYFGPGTRLTVL.